This T cell receptor (beta chain) was obtained from a study of shared clonotypes between healthy human individuals. Findings of the study overall: Investigators collected only blood, and repertoires in tissues likely differ.

This CDR3 has 12 residues. V dropped 4 bases and J dropped 7 bases, with 7 bases sitting between them. Per the germline V gene, CDR1 is SNHLY and CDR2 is FYNNEI. Points on this clone: Antigen: not known.

In the authors' workflow: Junction-only immunoSEQ sequences carried no quality scores, so filtering differed. Only in-frame clones appear in the TCRdb table, and some are missing; sequencing was by immunoSEQ multiplex PCR. The V and J calls and clone size come from that table; D and trimming were worked out from the DNA. The sample has about 2 million clones; approximately 95% are singletons. The sequencing sample was made of naive CD4+ T cells sorted from blood. Subset noted: CD45RA+ positively selected. The TCR sequence derives from a man aged 18 to 29 in good health. V and J are TRBV2 and TRBJ1-4; no definite D call. This CDR3 reads CASSGNGEKLFF. CDR3 in DNA: TGTGCCAGCAGTGGTAACGGTGAAAAACTGTTTTTT.